This T cell receptor (beta chain) was identified during a study of cytotoxic CD8 clonotypes in ibrutinib-treated CLL. The wider study: Response was recorded as partial in some 24 patients and complete in 2; at median roughly 68 months, roughly 14 remained remitted and some 12 had progressed.

General study results and limits: Sustained-remission and progressing patients' sampling times differed.

Assay used: immunoSEQ multiplex PCR; TCRdb lists only in-frame clones, some missing. The repertoire has approximately 100,000 clones, about 53% of them found once; the top ten carry 30% to 45%. Trimming removed 8 bases at V and 3 bases at J, with 13 bases between. The CDR3 contains 13 residues. Germline assignment: CDR1 MNHNS and CDR2 SASEGT. Judged by abundance, this clone is medium-sized. Its antigen is not identified. This sample comprised PBMCs, obtained after 24 months of ibrutinib treatment. The V gene is TRBV6-1, the J gene TRBJ1-1; the D gene is possibly TRBD1 (5 bases). This clonotype was obtained from a human donor with chronic lymphocytic leukemia. DNA for the CDR3: TGTGCCAGCGCCGGGGCAGCCCACACTGAAGCTTTCTTT. Its translation is CASAGAAHTEAFF.